The present TCR beta chain was sequenced within a study of cytomegalovirus exposure and HLA in healthy donors. It was with 60 Vbeta and 13 Jbeta primers that the PCR ran. Original processing notes: A follow-up analysis tallied about 88 million unique TCR beta chains, roughly 10 million shared. Sequencing used immunoSEQ multiplex PCR; TCRdb keeps in-frame clones, though not all of them. V and J calls and clone size follow that table, whereas D and trimming were derived from the DNA. The profile shows more than 80,000 clones, more than 70% of them singletons. The sequence was obtained from a woman aged 55 to 70 in good health and CMV-seropositive. Material: PBMCs.

DNA for the CDR3: TGTGCCAGCAGCGTCGGGGGGGGACGGGAGACCCAGTACTTC. Its protein product is CASSVGGGRETQYF. The chain joins TRBV9 to TRBJ2-5; the match to TRBD2 covers 8 bases. The CDR3 spans 14 residues. Germline CDR1 is SGDLS and CDR2 is YYNGEE. V was clipped by 2 bases and J by 5 bases; unmatched bases: 5.